This TCR beta chain was recovered during a study of blood T cell repertoires in COVID-19. TCRdb's copy holds only in-frame clones and misses some; the assay was immunoSEQ multiplex PCR. The table includes 81,000 or so clones, 75% to 90% detected once. Germline lookup yields CDR1 MDHEN and CDR2 SYDVKM. This CDR3 region has 16 residues. V shed 6 bases and J 2 bases; nucleotides not matched to a gene: 10. The receptor's source is a man in his 70s with active or convalescent COVID-19. The rearrangement joins TRBV28 to TRBJ2-3; 8 nucleotides line up with TRBD2. Sequenced input: peripheral blood. CDR3 nucleotide sequence: TGTGCCAGCAGATTCTTTCCGGGGGGGTCCACAGATACGCAGTATTTT. It specifies CASRFFPGGSTDTQYF. Looking up the rest from reference TRBV28 and TRBJ2-3 gives the full variable domain: DVKVTQSSRYLVKRTGEKVFLECVQDMDHENMFWYRQDPGLGLRLIYFSYDVKMKEKGDIPEGYSVSREKKERFSLILESASTNQTSMYLCASRFFPGGSTDTQYFGPGTRLTVL.